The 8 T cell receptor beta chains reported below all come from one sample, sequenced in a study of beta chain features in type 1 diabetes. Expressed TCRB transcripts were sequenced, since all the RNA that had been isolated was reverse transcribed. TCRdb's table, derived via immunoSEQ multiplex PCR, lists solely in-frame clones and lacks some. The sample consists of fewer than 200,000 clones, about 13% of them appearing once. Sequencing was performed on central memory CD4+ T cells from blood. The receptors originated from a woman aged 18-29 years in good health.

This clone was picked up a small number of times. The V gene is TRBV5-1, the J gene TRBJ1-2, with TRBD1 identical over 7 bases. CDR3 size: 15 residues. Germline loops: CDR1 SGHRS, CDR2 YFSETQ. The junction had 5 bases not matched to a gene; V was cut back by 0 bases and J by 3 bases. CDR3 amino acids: CASSLGRQGDYGYTF. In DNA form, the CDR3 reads TGCGCCAGCAGCTTGGGTCGGCAGGGGGACTATGGCTACACCTTC.

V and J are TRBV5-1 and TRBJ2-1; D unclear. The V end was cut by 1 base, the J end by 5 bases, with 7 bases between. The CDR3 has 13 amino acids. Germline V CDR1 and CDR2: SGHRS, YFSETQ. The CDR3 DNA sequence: TGCGCCAGCAGCTTGCAAGCCCACAATGAGCAGTTCTTC. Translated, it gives CASSLQAHNEQFF.

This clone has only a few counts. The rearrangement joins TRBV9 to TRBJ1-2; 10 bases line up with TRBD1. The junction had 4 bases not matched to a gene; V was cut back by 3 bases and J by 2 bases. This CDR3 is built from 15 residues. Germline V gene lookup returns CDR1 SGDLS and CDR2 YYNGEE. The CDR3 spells CASSGTGGENYGYTF. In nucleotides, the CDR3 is TGTGCCAGCAGCGGGACAGGGGGAGAGAACTATGGCTACACCTTC.

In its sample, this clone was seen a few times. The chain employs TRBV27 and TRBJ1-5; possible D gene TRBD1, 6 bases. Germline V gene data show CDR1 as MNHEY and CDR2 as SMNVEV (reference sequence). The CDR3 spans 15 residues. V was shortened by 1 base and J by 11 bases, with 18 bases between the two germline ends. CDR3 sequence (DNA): TGTGCCAGCAGTTTATGGGGCGGGAGGGGGGAAGCCCAGCATTTT. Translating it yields CASSLWGGRGEAQHF.

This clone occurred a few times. CDR3 in DNA: TGTGCCAGTAGGGCGGGTGGGCTAGCGGGAGGGAGAAGCTCCTACAATGAGCAGTTCTTC. This translates into CASRAGGLAGGRSSYNEQFF. The genes are TRBV19 and TRBJ2-1, with 12 positions matching TRBD2. The junction had 15 bases not matched to a gene; V was cut back by 6 bases and J by 0 bases. The CDR3 spans 20 residues. Germline V gene data show CDR1 as LNHDA and CDR2 as SQIVND (reference sequence). The complete variable domain, with remaining parts taken from reference TRBV19 and TRBJ2-1, reads DGGITQSPKYLFRKEGQNVTLSCEQNLNHDAMYWYRQDPGQGLRLIYYSQIVNDFQKGDIAEGYSVSREKKESFPLTVTSAQKNPTAFYLCASRAGGLAGGRSSYNEQFFGPGTRLTVL.

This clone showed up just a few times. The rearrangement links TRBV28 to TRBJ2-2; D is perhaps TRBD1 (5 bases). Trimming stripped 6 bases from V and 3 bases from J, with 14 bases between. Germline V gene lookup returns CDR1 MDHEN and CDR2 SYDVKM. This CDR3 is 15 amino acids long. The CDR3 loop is CASRPNLGDTGELFF. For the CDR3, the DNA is TGTGCCAGCAGACCTAATTTAGGGGACACCGGGGAGCTGTTTTTT. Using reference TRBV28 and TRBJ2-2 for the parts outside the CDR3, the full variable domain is DVKVTQSSRYLVKRTGEKVFLECVQDMDHENMFWYRQDPGLGLRLIYFSYDVKMKEKGDIPEGYSVSREKKERFSLILESASTNQTSMYLCASRPNLGDTGELFFGEGSRLTVL.

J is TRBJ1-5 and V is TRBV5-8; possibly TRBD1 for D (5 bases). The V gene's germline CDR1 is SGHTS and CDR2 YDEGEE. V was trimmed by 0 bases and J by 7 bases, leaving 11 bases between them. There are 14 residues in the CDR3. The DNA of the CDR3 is TGTGCCAGCAGCTTGGCAGGGATTGGACAGCCCCAGCATTTT. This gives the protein CASSLAGIGQPQHF.

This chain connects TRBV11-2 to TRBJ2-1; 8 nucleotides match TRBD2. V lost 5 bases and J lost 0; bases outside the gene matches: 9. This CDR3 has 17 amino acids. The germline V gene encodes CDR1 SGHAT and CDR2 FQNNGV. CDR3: CASSTATSVYSYNEQFF. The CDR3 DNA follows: TGTGCCAGCAGCACTGCGACTAGCGTGTACTCCTACAATGAGCAGTTCTTC.